A single sample gave rise to the 25 T cell receptor beta chains below, sequenced in a study of blood T cell repertoires in COVID-19. The table came from immunoSEQ multiplex PCR; TCRdb's copy has only in-frame clones and leaves some out. The sample lists around 180,000 clones, 88% seen once, with approximately 24% in the top ten. Sample: peripheral blood. The receptor source for this set is a man between 60 and 75 years old with acute or convalescent COVID-19.

This clone was picked up a small number of times. This rearrangement joins TRBV7-9 to TRBJ2-7; D is perhaps TRBD1 (6 bases). The CDR3 has 12 amino acids. From germline, CDR1 is SEHNR and CDR2 FQNEAQ (reference sequence). Trimming left V 4 bases short and J 6 bases short, with 10 bases between. CDR3 in DNA: TGTGCCAGCAGCTCGCAAGGGGGCGAGCAGTACTTC. This gives the protein CASSSQGGEQYF. Together with reference TRBV7-9 and TRBJ2-7, the CDR3 gives the full variable domain: DTGVSQNPRHKITKRGQNVTFRCDPISEHNRLYWYRQTLGQGPEFLTYFQNEAQLEKSRLLSDRFSAERPKGSFSTLEIQRTEQGDSAMYLCASSSQGGEQYFGPGTRLTVT.

The chain couples TRBV21-1 to TRBJ1-1; TRBD1, as called in the table, went unchecked against the DNA. TRBV21-1 is a documented pseudogene. This CDR3 is 17 amino acids long. The CDR3 DNA sequence: TGTGCCAGCAGCAAAAGTGAGCCGAAGGGGGCGTACACTGAAGCTTTCTTT. It translates to CASSKSEPKGAYTEAFF.

The rearrangement joins TRBV19 to TRBJ2-7; D is possibly TRBD2 (6 bases). V gave up 1 base and J gave up 0 bases, with 10 bases separating them. Per the germline V gene, CDR1 is LNHDA and CDR2 is SQIVND (reference sequence). The CDR3 sequence is 15 residues long. This CDR3 is CASSIAGVGSYEQYF. CDR3 bases: TGTGCCAGTAGTATAGCGGGAGTAGGCTCCTACGAGCAGTACTTC. Complete variable domain (other parts from reference TRBV19 and TRBJ2-7): DGGITQSPKYLFRKEGQNVTLSCEQNLNHDAMYWYRQDPGQGLRLIYYSQIVNDFQKGDIAEGYSVSREKKESFPLTVTSAQKNPTAFYLCASSIAGVGSYEQYFGPGTRLTVT.

The chain links TRBV9 to TRBJ2-5; weak D call: TRBD1 (5 bases). Per the germline V gene, CDR1 is SGDLS and CDR2 is YYNGEE. V was clipped by 4 bases and J by 5 bases, with 15 bases between them. This CDR3 has 14 residues. The DNA of the CDR3 is TGTGCCAGCAGCCCAAGCCCAGGGTTGGAGACCCAGTACTTC. The encoded protein is CASSPSPGLETQYF.

The V call is TRBV5-6, the J call TRBJ1-1; D remains unclear. In germline, CDR1 is SGHDT, CDR2 YYEEEE. This CDR3 contains 13 residues. V was clipped by 0 bases and J by 3 bases, with 6 bases between them. CDR3 DNA sequence: TGTGCCAGCAGCTTGGTGAGGGACACTGAAGCTTTCTTT. This codes for CASSLVRDTEAFF.

This clone occurred once. The chain has TRBV2 and TRBJ1-6; 9 bases match TRBD1. The V and J ends lost 3 bases and 10 bases, in that order; junction bases with no gene match: 13. Germline V lookup: CDR1 SNHLY, CDR2 FYNNEI. This CDR3 is built from 17 residues. The CDR3 DNA reads TGTGCCAGCAGTGACCCAGGACAGGGGCCGGGGGGATCACCCCTCCACTTT. This codes for CASSDPGQGPGGSPLHF.

The V gene is TRBV7-9, the J gene TRBJ1-3, with D possibly TRBD1 on 5 matching bases. The V gene's germline CDR1 is SEHNR and CDR2 FQNEAQ (reference sequence). This CDR3 contains 11 residues. V was pared by 5 bases and J by 7 bases, with 6 bases between. CDR3 sequence reads: CASSRGNTIYF. CDR3 DNA: TGTGCCAGCAGCCGGGGGAACACCATATATTTT.

CDR3 coding DNA: TGTGCCAGCAGCTTTCCCAAAGCGGGAGGGAACACCGGGGAGCTGTTTTTT. Its protein product is CASSFPKAGGNTGELFF. This chain connects TRBV7-2 to TRBJ2-2, with 9 bases that match TRBD2. The CDR3 spans 17 residues. Germline V gene lookup returns CDR1 SGHTA and CDR2 FQGNSA. J was trimmed by 1 base and V by 3 bases; bases with no gene match: 6.

Only one count was recorded for this clone. The chain recombines TRBV7-9 with TRBJ1-1, with D tentatively TRBD1 (5 bases). This CDR3 has 16 residues. The V and J ends lost 6 bases and 6 bases respectively, with 23 bases between them. Germline V gives CDR1 SEHNR, CDR2 FQNEAQ (reference sequence). Written as DNA, the CDR3 is TGTGCCAGCAGAGGAGGGGCGGTCACCACCACACCTGAAGCTTTCTTT. This translates into CASRGGAVTTTPEAFF.

The chain has TRBV25-1 and TRBJ1-2, with TRBD1 identical over 8 bases. The germline gives CDR1 MGHDK, CDR2 SYGVNS. The V segment lost 4 bases and the J segment 4 bases; nucleotides outside the gene matches: 2. The CDR3 length is 13 residues. The CDR3, as DNA: TGTGCCAGCAGTGGGGACAGGCTCTATGGCTACACCTTC. This sequence encodes CASSGDRLYGYTF.

The genes are TRBV19 and TRBJ1-2; possibly TRBD1 for D (6 bases). Germline lookup yields CDR1 LNHDA and CDR2 SQIVND (reference sequence). The CDR3 extends over 14 amino acids. Trimming shortened V by 3 bases and J by 8 bases, and 16 bases separated the two germline ends. CDR3 DNA: TGTGCCAGTAGTATCACCGGGGGGGCGCGCGGCTACACCTTC. Protein: CASSITGGARGYTF.

The rearrangement links TRBV2 to TRBJ2-3; 8 bases match TRBD2. Looked up from germline, CDR1 is SNHLY and CDR2 is FYNNEI. CDR3 length: 16 residues. V was pared by 3 bases and J by 2 bases, with 7 bases of the junction left unmatched. The CDR3 here is CASSEDSGADTDTQYF. The CDR3 nucleotides are TGTGCCAGCAGTGAGGATAGCGGGGCCGACACAGATACGCAGTATTTT.

This clone has just a few counts. The genes are TRBV4-2 and TRBJ2-1, with TRBD2 identical over 10 bases. Germline V gene sequence: CDR1 LGHNA, CDR2 YNFKEQ. V shed 0 bases and J 3 bases; nucleotides not matched to a gene: 5. There are 17 residues in the CDR3. The CDR3, as DNA: TGTGCCAGCAGCCAAGATGAGGCTAGCGGGGGCTACAATGAGCAGTTCTTC. Translation gives CASSQDEASGGYNEQFF.

In its sample, this clone was seen once. CDR3 sequence (DNA): TGTGCCAGCAGCTTGAACTTAAATCAGTACTTC. It yields the protein CASSLNLNQYF. The V call is TRBV11-2, the J call TRBJ2-7; D not resolved. This CDR3 comprises 11 residues. Germline CDR1 reads SGHAT; CDR2 reads FQNNGV. The germline V and J ends were trimmed by 3 bases and 10 bases, with 10 bases remaining between them.

This clone was seen just once. The chain joins TRBV10-3 to TRBJ2-1; D remains unclear. This CDR3 is built from 16 residues. Germline V CDR1 and CDR2: ENHRY, SYGVKD. The ends were cut back, 6 bases at V and 7 bases at J, with 22 bases in the middle. The CDR3 here is CAISSSVIAKRNEQFF. CDR3 coding DNA: TGTGCCATCAGCTCCTCGGTTATAGCAAAGAGGAATGAGCAGTTCTTC.

As DNA, the CDR3 is TGTGCCAGCAGCTTAGTGGGACTCCACTGGGAGCAGTACTTC. Amino acids: CASSLVGLHWEQYF. The J gene is TRBJ2-7, the V gene TRBV11-3, with a possible D match to TRBD2 (6 bases). The V gene lost 1 base and the J gene lost 7 bases, with 14 bases spanning the gap. The CDR3 sequence is 14 residues long. The germline CDR1 and CDR2 sequences are SGHNT and YENEEA.

V and J are TRBV30 and TRBJ2-1; D gene ambiguous. V lost 0 bases, J lost 0 bases, and 15 bases lay in between. Per the germline V gene, CDR1 is GTSNPN and CDR2 is SVGIG (reference sequence). This CDR3 has 17 residues. The CDR3 DNA sequence: TGTGCCTGGAGTGTATCAAACAGCCAAAGCTCCTACAATGAGCAGTTCTTC. Protein: CAWSVSNSQSSYNEQFF.

The chain links TRBV2 to TRBJ2-1; 15 nucleotides match TRBD2. CDR1 is SNHLY and CDR2 is FYNNEI in the germline V gene. The CDR3 is 18 amino acids. V lost 8 bases and J lost 0; bases outside the gene matches: 8. CDR3 in amino acids: CASLGTSGRSSSYNEQFF. For the CDR3, the DNA is TGTGCCAGCCTTGGGACTAGCGGGAGGAGCAGCTCCTACAATGAGCAGTTCTTC.

This chain's CDR3 is CAWSSWAGDSPLHF. CDR3 in DNA: TGTGCCTGGAGTAGTTGGGCAGGGGATTCACCCCTCCACTTT. This sequence joins TRBV30 and TRBJ1-6; D perhaps matches TRBD1 (6 bases). The CDR3 runs 14 residues. Germline loops: CDR1 GTSNPN, CDR2 SVGIG (reference sequence). V lost 2 bases and J lost 8, with 13 bases in between. The variable domain in full, completed from reference TRBV30 and TRBJ1-6, reads SQTIHQWPATLVQPVGSPLSLECTVEGTSNPNLYWYRQAAGRGLQLLFYSVGIGQISSEVPQNLSASRPQDRQFILSSKKLLLSDSGFYLCAWSSWAGDSPLHFGNGTRLTVT.

Regarding this clone: A junction boundary mismatches the germline segment, possibly from a read error. The chain joins TRBV13 to TRBJ2-7; D may be TRBD2 (6 bases). Germline-derived CDR1 and CDR2 are PRHDT and FYEKMQ (reference sequence). CDR3 length: 16 amino acids. The CDR3 DNA follows: TGTGCCAGCAGCTTAGGTCGCGGGGCGAGAGAAACCGCGGTAGACTTC. Amino acid sequence: CASSLGRGARETAVDF.

The CDR3 nucleotides are TGTGCCTGGATTCCCCCCCGGCGGGGAGCTTTCTTT. Translated: CAWIPPRRGAFF. The rearrangement links TRBV30 to TRBJ1-1, with no clear D. Germline V gives CDR1 GTSNPN, CDR2 SVGIG (reference sequence). The CDR3 has 12 residues. V lost 4 bases and J lost 10, with 16 bases in between.

V gene TRBV20-1 combines with J gene TRBJ2-7, with no clear D. Per germline, CDR1 DFQATT and CDR2 SNEGSKA (reference sequence). This CDR3 has 12 amino acids. Trimming shortened V by 3 bases and J by 3 bases, and 9 bases separated the two germline ends. CDR3: CSASGPGYEQYF. The CDR3 DNA is TGCAGTGCTAGTGGTCCGGGCTACGAGCAGTACTTC.

This chain joins TRBV7-2 and TRBJ1-1; tentatively, D is TRBD1 (6 bases). The CDR3 covers 14 residues. Between the trimmed V and J ends, which lost 0 bases and 5 bases, there was a span of 10 bases. Germline CDR1 reads SGHTA; CDR2 reads FQGNSA. CDR3 in amino acids: CASSLALRGTEAFF. The CDR3 region has the DNA TGTGCCAGCAGCTTAGCGCTGAGGGGGACTGAAGCTTTCTTT.

The gene calls are TRBV18 and TRBJ2-4; TRBD1 aligns across 12 bases. The V gene end was trimmed by 3 bases and the J gene end by 6 bases; junction bases not matched to a gene: 9. Per germline, CDR1 KGHSH and CDR2 LQKENI. The CDR3 runs 17 residues. CDR3 bases: TGTGCCAGCTCACCTCCCGGGACAGGGGGCTCAGGAAACATTCAGTACTTC. It is translated as CASSPPGTGGSGNIQYF.

J is TRBJ2-2 and V is TRBV5-8, with D unclear. With 0 bases removed from V and 0 bases from J, the gap between germline ends came to 9 bases. The CDR3 has 16 residues. Germline loops: CDR1 SGHTS, CDR2 YDEGEE. The chain's CDR3 is CASSLEVIANTGELFF. CDR3 coding DNA: TGTGCCAGCAGCTTGGAAGTCATAGCGAACACCGGGGAGCTGTTTTTT.